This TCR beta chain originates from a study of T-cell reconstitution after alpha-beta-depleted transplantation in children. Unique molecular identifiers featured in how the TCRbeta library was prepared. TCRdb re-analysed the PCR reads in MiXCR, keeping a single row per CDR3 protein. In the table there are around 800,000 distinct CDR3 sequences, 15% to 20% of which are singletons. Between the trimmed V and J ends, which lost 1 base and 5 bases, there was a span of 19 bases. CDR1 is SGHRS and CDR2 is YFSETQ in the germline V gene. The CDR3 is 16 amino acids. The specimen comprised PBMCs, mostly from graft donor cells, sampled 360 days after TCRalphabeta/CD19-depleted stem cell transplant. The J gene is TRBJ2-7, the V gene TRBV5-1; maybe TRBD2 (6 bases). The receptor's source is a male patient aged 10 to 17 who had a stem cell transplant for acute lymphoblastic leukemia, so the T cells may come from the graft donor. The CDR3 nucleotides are TGCGCCAGCAGCTTGAGGTCGGGAGTACTACCCAACGAGCAGTACTTC. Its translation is CASSLRSGVLPNEQYF.